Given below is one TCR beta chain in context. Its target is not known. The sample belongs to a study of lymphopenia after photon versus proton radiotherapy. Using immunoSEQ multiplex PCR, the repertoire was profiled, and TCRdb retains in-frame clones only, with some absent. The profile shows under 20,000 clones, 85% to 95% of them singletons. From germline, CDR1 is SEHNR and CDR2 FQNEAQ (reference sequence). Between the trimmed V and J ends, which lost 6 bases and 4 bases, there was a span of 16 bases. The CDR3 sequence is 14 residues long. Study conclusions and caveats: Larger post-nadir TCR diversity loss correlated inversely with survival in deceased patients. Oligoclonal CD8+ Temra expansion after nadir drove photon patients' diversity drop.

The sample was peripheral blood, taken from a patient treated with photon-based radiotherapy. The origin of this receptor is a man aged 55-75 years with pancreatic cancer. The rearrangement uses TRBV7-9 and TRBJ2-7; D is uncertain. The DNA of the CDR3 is TGTGCCAGCAGTTCCCCTATAAGCGCGTACGAGCAGTACTTC. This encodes CASSSPISAYEQYF.